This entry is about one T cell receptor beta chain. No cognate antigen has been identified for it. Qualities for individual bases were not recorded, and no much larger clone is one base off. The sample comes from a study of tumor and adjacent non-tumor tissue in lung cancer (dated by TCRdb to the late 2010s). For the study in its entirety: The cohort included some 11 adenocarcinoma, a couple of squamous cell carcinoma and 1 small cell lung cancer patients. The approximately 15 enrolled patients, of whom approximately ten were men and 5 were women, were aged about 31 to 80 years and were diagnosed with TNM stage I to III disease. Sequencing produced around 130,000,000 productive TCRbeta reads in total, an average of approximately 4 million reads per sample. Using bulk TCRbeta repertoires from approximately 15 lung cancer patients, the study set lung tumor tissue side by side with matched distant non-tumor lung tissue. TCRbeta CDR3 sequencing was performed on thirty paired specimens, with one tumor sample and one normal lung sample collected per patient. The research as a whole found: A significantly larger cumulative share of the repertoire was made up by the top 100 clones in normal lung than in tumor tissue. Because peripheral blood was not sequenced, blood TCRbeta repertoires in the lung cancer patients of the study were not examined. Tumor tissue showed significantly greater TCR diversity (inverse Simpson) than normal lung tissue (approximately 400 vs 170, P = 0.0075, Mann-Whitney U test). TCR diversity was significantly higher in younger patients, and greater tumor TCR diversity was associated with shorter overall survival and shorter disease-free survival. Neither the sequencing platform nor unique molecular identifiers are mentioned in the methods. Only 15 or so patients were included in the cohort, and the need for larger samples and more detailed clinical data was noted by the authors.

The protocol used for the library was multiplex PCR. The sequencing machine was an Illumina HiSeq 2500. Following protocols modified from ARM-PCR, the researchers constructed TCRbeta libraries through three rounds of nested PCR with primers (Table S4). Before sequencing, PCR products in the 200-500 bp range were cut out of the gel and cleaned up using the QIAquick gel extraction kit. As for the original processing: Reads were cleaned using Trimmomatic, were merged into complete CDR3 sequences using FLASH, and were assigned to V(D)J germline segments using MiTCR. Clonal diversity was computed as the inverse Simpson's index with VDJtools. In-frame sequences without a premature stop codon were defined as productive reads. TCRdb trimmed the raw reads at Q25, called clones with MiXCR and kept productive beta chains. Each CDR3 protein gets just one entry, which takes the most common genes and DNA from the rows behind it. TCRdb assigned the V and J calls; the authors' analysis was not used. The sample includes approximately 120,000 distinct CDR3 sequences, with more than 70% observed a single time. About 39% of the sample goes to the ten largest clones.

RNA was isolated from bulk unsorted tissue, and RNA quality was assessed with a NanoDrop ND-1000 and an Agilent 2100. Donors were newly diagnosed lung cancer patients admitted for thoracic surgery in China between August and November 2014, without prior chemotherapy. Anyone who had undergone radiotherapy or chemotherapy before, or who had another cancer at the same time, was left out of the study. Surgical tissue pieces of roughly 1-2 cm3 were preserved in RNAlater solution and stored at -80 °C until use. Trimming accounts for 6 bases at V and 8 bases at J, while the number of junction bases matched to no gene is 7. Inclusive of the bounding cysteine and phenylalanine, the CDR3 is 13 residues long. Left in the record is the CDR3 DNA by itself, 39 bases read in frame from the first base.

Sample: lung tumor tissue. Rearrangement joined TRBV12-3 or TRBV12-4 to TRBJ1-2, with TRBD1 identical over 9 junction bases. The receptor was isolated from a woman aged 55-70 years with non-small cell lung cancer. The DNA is TGTGCCAGCAGACGCTGGACAGGGGTCGGCTACACCTTC. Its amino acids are CASRRWTGVGYTF.